This entry lists 28 T cell receptor beta chains sequenced from one sample in a study of T cells of healthy individuals. TCRdb reanalysed the 5' RACE reads using MiXCR and keeps one entry per CDR3 protein. The table records 100,000 or so distinct CDR3 sequences, under 20% of them present only once. These receptors were taken from a human donor in good health.

This clonotype was picked up a small number of times. This chain links TRBV4-1 with TRBJ2-1, with 11 bases lining up with TRBD2. V shed 2 bases, J shed 3 bases, and the junction held 0 bases outside the gene matches. Germline CDR1 is MGHRA and CDR2 is YSYEKL. This CDR3 is built from 15 residues. As DNA, the CDR3 is TGCGCCAGCAGCCAACTAGCGGGGGGCTACAATGAGCAGTTCTTC. Translation: CASSQLAGGYNEQFF.

The sample holds a few counts of this clonotype. The V and J genes are TRBV4-1 and TRBJ2-2; the D is unclear. The CDR3 length is 15 residues. V lost 3 bases, J lost 4 bases, and 12 bases lay in between. The germline gives CDR1 MGHRA, CDR2 YSYEKL. CDR3: CASSHSTPSTGELFF. In DNA form, the CDR3 reads TGCGCCAGCAGCCACAGCACCCCGAGCACCGGGGAGCTGTTTTTT.

This clonotype has a count of ten or more. The chain carries TRBV20-1 and TRBJ1-1; 7 bases align to TRBD1. After removal of 7 bases from V and 6 bases from J, the junction contained 11 bases not matched to a gene. Per germline, CDR1 DFQATT and CDR2 SNEGSKA (reference sequence). The CDR3 extends over 13 amino acids. CDR3 protein: CSGRGGATPEAFF. The CDR3 nucleotides are TGCAGTGGTCGAGGGGGCGCGACCCCTGAAGCTTTCTTT.

This clonotype has only a few counts. V is TRBV3-1 and J is TRBJ2-2, with D perhaps being TRBD1 or TRBD2 (6 bases each). V dropped 6 bases and J dropped 5 bases, with 16 bases sitting between them. Germline V gives CDR1 LGHDT, CDR2 YNNKEL (reference sequence). This CDR3 contains 15 residues. CDR3 amino acids: CASRPSTGRTGELFF. CDR3 coding DNA: TGTGCCAGCAGGCCAAGTACAGGGAGGACCGGGGAGCTGTTTTTT.

V gene TRBV4-1 combines with J gene TRBJ2-7; D is perhaps TRBD2 (6 bases). Germline values: CDR1 MGHRA, CDR2 YSYEKL. The CDR3 is 15 residues long. Trimming removed 0 bases at V and 2 bases at J, with 11 bases between. CDR3 residues: CASSQDWRTTYEQYF. CDR3 DNA: TGCGCCAGCAGCCAAGATTGGAGGACTACCTACGAGCAGTACTTC.

The chain uses TRBV19 and TRBJ2-1, with TRBD1 matching over 8 bases. This CDR3 comprises 14 residues. Germline CDR1 LNHDA, CDR2 SQIVND (reference sequence). The V gene end was trimmed by 7 bases and the J gene end by 2 bases; junction bases not matched to a gene: 4. For the CDR3, the DNA is TGTGCCAGTAAACCGGACAGGGCCTACAATGAGCAGTTCTTC. Translating gives CASKPDRAYNEQFF.

The V gene is TRBV3-1, the J gene TRBJ2-5; possibly TRBD2 for D (6 bases). This CDR3 is 15 amino acids long. The V gene's germline CDR1 is LGHDT and CDR2 YNNKEL (reference sequence). The V end lost 2 bases, the J end lost 8 bases, and 18 bases lay between the germline ends. CDR3 in amino acids: CASSQLRGGGDTQYF. The CDR3 nucleotides read TGTGCCAGCAGCCAACTACGGGGCGGAGGGGATACCCAGTACTTC.

This rearrangement joins TRBV6-6 to TRBJ2-5; D uncertain. The V end was cut by 6 bases, the J end by 7 bases, with 15 bases between. Germline loops: CDR1 MNHNY, CDR2 SVGAGI (reference sequence). The CDR3 totals 13 residues. The DNA for the CDR3 is TGTGCCAGCAGCTACGCACGAGCAGGGACCCAGTACTTC. This encodes CASSYARAGTQYF.

This clonotype was counted between two and nine times. The chain carries TRBV12-3 or TRBV12-4 and TRBJ1-2; no clear D. Trimming shortened V by 7 bases and J by 3 bases, and 9 bases separated the two germline ends. This CDR3 is 12 amino acids long. DNA of the CDR3: TGTGCCAGCAAGATTACCGACTATGGCTACACCTTC. This translates into CASKITDYGYTF.

The J gene is TRBJ2-7, the V gene TRBV29-1; maybe TRBD1 (6 bases). CDR1 and CDR2 from the germline V gene are SQVTM and ANQGSEA. The CDR3 extends over 14 amino acids. V lost 0 bases and J 5 bases, leaving 14 bases between the germline ends. CDR3 loop: CSVEDGQGTNEQYF. The CDR3 bases are TGCAGCGTTGAAGACGGTCAGGGGACCAACGAGCAGTACTTC.

V gene TRBV5-1 combines with J gene TRBJ1-1; D gene unclear. The V gene lost 4 bases and the J gene lost 1 base, with 8 bases spanning the gap. The germline CDR1 and CDR2 sequences are SGHRS and YFSETQ. The CDR3 totals 13 residues. Written as DNA, the CDR3 is TGCGCCAGCAGCCTGAGCTGGAACACTGAAGCTTTCTTT. This translates into CASSLSWNTEAFF.

This clonotype was seen more than once but under ten times. The chain couples TRBV20-1 to TRBJ2-1; TRBD2 agrees at 8 bases. This CDR3 has 15 amino acids. Germline V gene data show CDR1 as DFQATT and CDR2 as SNEGSKA (reference sequence). With 3 bases clipped from V and 4 bases from J, the junction kept 8 bases outside the gene matches. The CDR3 loop is CSASPGLAIYNEQFF. In nucleotides, the CDR3 is TGCAGTGCTAGCCCCGGACTAGCCATTTACAATGAGCAGTTCTTC.

This clonotype was counted between two and nine times. The J gene is TRBJ2-7, the V gene TRBV9; a possible D gene is TRBD1 (6 bases). V lost 4 bases, J lost 3 bases, and 17 bases lay in between. Germline V gene lookup returns CDR1 SGDLS and CDR2 YYNGEE. The CDR3 length is 15 residues. The CDR3, as DNA: TGTGCCAGCAGCCCCGGGACATCACTTATCTACGAGCAGTACTTC. Translation gives CASSPGTSLIYEQYF.

This clonotype was seen at least ten times. V usage is TRBV29-1 and J usage is TRBJ2-3, with D hard to call. Trimming cost V 4 bases and J 5 bases, with 4 bases left between them. The CDR3 totals 10 residues. The germline V gene encodes CDR1 SQVTM and CDR2 ANQGSEA. The CDR3 is CSVGGDTQYF. The CDR3 region has the DNA TGCAGCGTTGGAGGAGATACGCAGTATTTT.

CDR3 in amino acids: CAISKTNEKLFF. The CDR3, as DNA: TGTGCCATCAGCAAGACTAATGAAAAACTGTTTTTT. The V call is TRBV10-3, the J call TRBJ1-4; D remains unclear. The V gene lost 6 bases and the J gene lost 2 bases, with 4 bases spanning the gap. Per germline, CDR1 ENHRY and CDR2 SYGVKD. The CDR3 has 12 amino acids.

This clonotype was detected a few times. The chain recombines TRBV7-8 with TRBJ2-3, with a possible D match to TRBD1 (6 bases). This CDR3 has 14 amino acids. Trimming took off 7 bases at V and 5 bases at J, with 16 bases between the two ends. Per the germline V gene, CDR1 is SGHVS and CDR2 is FQNEAQ. CDR3 sequence reads: CASTQQDSLDTQYF. Here the CDR3 DNA reads TGTGCCAGCACCCAACAGGACAGCCTAGATACGCAGTATTTT.

The gene calls are TRBV7-2 and TRBJ2-4; no firm D call. V was cut by 4 bases and J by 0 bases, with 10 bases left in between. This CDR3 is built from 15 residues. Germline V gene data show CDR1 as SGHTA and CDR2 as FQGNSA. The CDR3 sequence is CASSSIDGAKNIQYF. The CDR3 nucleotides read TGTGCCAGCAGCTCTATCGACGGAGCCAAAAACATTCAGTACTTC.

The rearrangement uses TRBV28 and TRBJ2-7, with D uncertain. V was trimmed by 5 bases and J by 4 bases, leaving 15 bases between them. CDR1 and CDR2 from the germline V gene are MDHEN and SYDVKM. The CDR3 spans 14 residues. CDR3 protein: CASSPHAPRYEQYF. CDR3 nucleotide sequence: TGTGCCAGCAGTCCCCACGCACCCAGATACGAGCAGTACTTC. Combining the CDR3 with reference TRBV28 and TRBJ2-7 gives the whole variable domain DVKVTQSSRYLVKRTGEKVFLECVQDMDHENMFWYRQDPGLGLRLIYFSYDVKMKEKGDIPEGYSVSREKKERFSLILESASTNQTSMYLCASSPHAPRYEQYFGPGTRLTVT.

This clonotype was observed many times. The V gene is TRBV29-1, the J gene TRBJ2-5; 9 nucleotides align to TRBD1. The CDR3 is made up of 13 amino acids. Germline CDR1 SQVTM, CDR2 ANQGSEA. V gave up 6 bases and J gave up 4 bases; unmatched junction bases: 6. The CDR3 here is CSVCLGQGETQYF. CDR3 bases: TGCAGCGTGTGCCTGGGACAGGGAGAGACCCAGTACTTC. Supplemented by reference TRBV29-1 and TRBJ2-5, the full variable domain reads SAVISQKPSRDICQRGTSLTIQCQVDSQVTMMFWYRQQPGQSLTLIATANQGSEATYESGFVIDKFPISRPNLTFSTLTVSNMSPEDSSIYLCSVCLGQGETQYFGPGTRLLVL.

The chain is built from TRBV5-1 and TRBJ2-5, with TRBD1 identical over 7 bases. The CDR3 is 14 residues long. CDR1 SGHRS and CDR2 YFSETQ come from the germline V gene. With 4 bases clipped from V and 2 bases from J, the junction kept 5 bases outside the gene matches. CDR3 bases: TGCGCCAGCAGCGGATGGGGACAGCAAGAGACCCAGTACTTC. Translating it yields CASSGWGQQETQYF.

This clonotype has ten or more counts. The chain employs TRBV20-1 and TRBJ2-7; D is unclear. Trimming took 4 bases from V and 5 from J, leaving 9 bases between them. Per the germline V gene, CDR1 is DFQATT and CDR2 is SNEGSKA (reference sequence). There are 11 residues in the CDR3. The CDR3 DNA follows: TGCAGTGCTAATAGGGTCCACGAGCAGTACTTC. Protein sequence: CSANRVHEQYF.

The sample holds many counts of this clonotype. The J gene is TRBJ2-7, the V gene TRBV6-8, with D perhaps given as TRBD1 or TRBD2 (5 bases each). Germline V gene data show CDR1 as MNHGY and CDR2 as SAAAGT. Trimming took 3 bases from V and 0 from J, leaving 15 bases between them. The CDR3 loop spans 16 amino acids. This CDR3 reads CASSYEGTGSSYEQYF. CDR3 bases: TGTGCCAGCAGTTATGAGGGCACAGGATCCTCCTACGAGCAGTACTTC.

CDR3 amino acids: CASSIGVFDNSPLHF. As DNA, the CDR3 is TGCGCCAGCAGCATAGGGGTCTTCGATAATTCACCCCTCCACTTT. V gene TRBV5-1 combines with J gene TRBJ1-6, with D maybe TRBD1 (5 bases). The CDR3 consists of 15 residues. With 4 bases removed from V and 5 bases from J, the gap between germline ends came to 13 bases. Germline V CDR1 and CDR2: SGHRS, YFSETQ.

V and J are TRBV7-2 and TRBJ2-5; D might be TRBD2 (6 bases). This CDR3 has 15 residues. The V gene lost 5 bases and the J gene lost 9 bases, with 22 bases spanning the gap. Germline V lookup: CDR1 SGHTA, CDR2 FQGNSA. CDR3 loop: CASSPVGGPIVSQYF. CDR3 bases: TGTGCCAGCAGCCCGGTGGGGGGACCGATAGTGTCCCAGTACTTC.

This clonotype was found many times. The genes are TRBV5-6 and TRBJ1-2; TRBD1 matches at 7 bases. The CDR3 is made up of 15 amino acids. The germline gives CDR1 SGHDT, CDR2 YYEEEE. The trim removed 1 base at V and 3 bases at J, leaving 6 bases unmatched. The CDR3 DNA reads TGTGCCAGCAGCTTGTCTCCAGGGGGAGACTATGGCTACACCTTC. It codes for CASSLSPGGDYGYTF. Based on the CDR3 plus reference TRBV5-6 and TRBJ1-2, the full variable domain is DAGVTQSPTHLIKTRGQQVTLRCSPKSGHDTVSWYQQALGQGPQFIFQYYEEEERQRGNFPDRFSGHQFPNYSSELNVNALLLGDSALYLCASSLSPGGDYGYTFGSGTRLTVV.

This clonotype was seen at least ten times. The CDR3 sequence is CASRQRSDYDYEQYF. Here the CDR3 DNA reads TGTGCCAGCAGACAGCGTTCTGACTATGACTACGAGCAGTACTTC. The rearrangement uses TRBV19 and TRBJ2-7; either TRBD1 or TRBD2 may supply D (5 bases each). This CDR3 comprises 15 residues. Looked up from germline, CDR1 is LNHDA and CDR2 is SQIVND (reference sequence). V was clipped by 9 bases and J by 3 bases, with 21 bases between them.

The chain couples TRBV20-1 to TRBJ1-4; D gene uncertain. CDR1 and CDR2 (germline): DFQATT, SNEGSKA (reference sequence). Trimming pared 0 bases from V and 4 bases from J, leaving 12 bases between. The CDR3 has 15 residues. CDR3 coding DNA: TGCAGTGCTAGAGATCCAGCAACCTTTAATGAAAAACTGTTTTTT. It specifies CSARDPATFNEKLFF.

At least ten counts were recorded for this clonotype. This chain links TRBV12-3 or TRBV12-4 with TRBJ2-3; no clear D. The CDR3 runs to 11 residues. V was shortened by 8 bases and J by 2 bases, with 5 bases between the two germline ends. The CDR3 nucleotides read TGTGCCAGCGGCTTCACAGATACGCAGTATTTT. This encodes CASGFTDTQYF.